One sample yielded the 29 T cell receptor beta chains listed below, sequenced in a study of blood T cells in healthy people across ages. A J-beta primer mix and a sample-barcoded 5' primer were used in a second PCR of about 7 to 12 cycles. In TCRdb, the 5' RACE reads were re-called with MiXCR into one record per CDR3 protein. The repertoire holds 1.5 million or so distinct CDR3 sequences, with about 43% as singletons. Sequenced material: blood. The receptors come from a woman aged 18 to 35 in good health.

In its sample, this clonotype was seen a few times. The rearrangement links TRBV20-1 to TRBJ1-3, with unresolved D. The CDR3 contains 15 residues. V was clipped by 0 bases and J by 0 bases, with 9 bases between them. Germline assignment: CDR1 DFQATT and CDR2 SNEGSKA (reference sequence). CDR3 DNA: TGCAGTGCTAGAGATGCCGGGAGCTCTGGAAACACCATATATTTT. It codes for CSARDAGSSGNTIYF.

This clonotype was seen only a few times. The germline gene is not matched at one end of the junction; a read error may be the cause. V usage is TRBV5-1 and J usage is TRBJ1-1; 8 positions match TRBD1. Germline CDR1 SGHRS, CDR2 YFSETQ. CDR3 length: 15 amino acids. As DNA, the CDR3 is TGCGCCAGCACCTTGGACAGGGCCCCAAACACTGAAGCTTTCTTT. Translated, it gives CASTLDRAPNTEAFF.

This clonotype was detected a few times. The V gene is TRBV28, the J gene TRBJ2-3, with D perhaps matching TRBD2 (5 bases). CDR1 is MDHEN and CDR2 is SYDVKM in the germline V gene. The length of the CDR3 is 15 residues. The V end lost 4 bases, the J end lost 0 bases, and 11 bases lay between the germline ends. Here the CDR3 DNA reads TGTGCCAGCAGTTCCATGACGGGGAGCACAGATACGCAGTATTTT. This gives the protein CASSSMTGSTDTQYF.

The chain uses TRBV20-1 and TRBJ1-4; D unresolved. The CDR3 is made up of 14 amino acids. Germline loops: CDR1 DFQATT, CDR2 SNEGSKA (reference sequence). With 5 bases removed from V and 8 bases from J, the gap between germline ends came to 18 bases. The CDR3 loop is CSAHKAVGEEKLFF. CDR3 sequence (DNA): TGCAGTGCTCATAAGGCTGTTGGGGAGGAAAAACTGTTTTTT.

This rearrangement joins TRBV12-5 to TRBJ2-7; 12 nucleotides line up with TRBD2. This CDR3 region has 15 residues. After removal of 2 bases from V and 4 bases from J, the junction contained 3 bases not matched to a gene. Germline V gene data show CDR1 as LGHNT and CDR2 as FRNRAP. Here the CDR3 DNA reads TGTGCTAGTGGTTTGCCCGGGACTAGCGGGTACGAGCAGTACTTC. Translation: CASGLPGTSGYEQYF.

The V gene is TRBV10-3, the J gene TRBJ2-5; TRBD1 or TRBD2 may be the D gene (6 bases each). V was trimmed by 3 bases and J by 1 base, leaving 9 bases between them. This CDR3 is built from 14 residues. Germline CDR1 ENHRY, CDR2 SYGVKD. As DNA, the CDR3 is TGTGCCATCAGTGATAGGGGGGCCCAAGAGACCCAGTACTTC. This sequence encodes CAISDRGAQETQYF.

This chain links TRBV20-1 with TRBJ2-5, with unresolved D. CDR3 length equals 13 residues. Trimming removed 0 bases from V and 11 bases from J, with 16 bases in between. The V gene's germline CDR1 is DFQATT and CDR2 SNEGSKA (reference sequence). DNA for the CDR3: TGCAGTGCTAGAGAGCCCCTGTCCCTCGGGCAGTACTTC. Amino acid sequence: CSAREPLSLGQYF.

This clonotype turned up a few times. Written as DNA, the CDR3 is TGCAGTGCACCTGCGGGGACGGAAAATAATTCACCCCTCCACTTT. It translates to CSAPAGTENNSPLHF. This sequence joins TRBV20-1 and TRBJ1-6; weak D call: TRBD1 (5 bases). Trimming stripped 6 bases from V and 5 bases from J, with 17 bases between. Germline V gene sequence: CDR1 DFQATT, CDR2 SNEGSKA (reference sequence). The CDR3 sequence is 15 residues long.

V gene TRBV28 combines with J gene TRBJ1-6; D call uncertain. The V end lost 7 bases, the J end lost 1 base, and 11 bases lay between the germline ends. Germline values: CDR1 MDHEN, CDR2 SYDVKM. The CDR3 is 15 residues long. CDR3 in amino acids: CASTSPGSYNSPLHF. Written as DNA, the CDR3 is TGTGCCAGCACCTCCCCTGGGTCCTATAATTCACCCCTCCACTTT.

V is TRBV7-9 and J is TRBJ2-5, with 10 bases matching TRBD2. Germline V CDR1 and CDR2: SEHNR, FQNEAQ (reference sequence). Germline trimming cut 5 bases from V and 5 bases from J; bases unmatched to any gene: 5. The CDR3 extends over 14 amino acids. The DNA for the CDR3 is TGTGCCAGCAGCCCACAGCGGGAGGGTGAGACCCAGTACTTC. This codes for CASSPQREGETQYF.

This clonotype showed up just a few times. J is TRBJ1-1 and V is TRBV20-1; D unresolved. This CDR3 spans 11 amino acids. V gave up 5 bases and J gave up 2 bases, with 6 bases separating them. Germline values: CDR1 DFQATT, CDR2 SNEGSKA (reference sequence). CDR3 protein: CSAPDNTEAFF. The CDR3 DNA reads TGCAGTGCTCCCGACAACACTGAAGCTTTCTTT.

This clonotype was seen a few times. The chain uses TRBV18 and TRBJ2-1; 13 bases line up with TRBD2. The CDR3 length is 15 residues. Per the germline V gene, CDR1 is KGHSH and CDR2 is LQKENI. The junction had 10 bases not matched to a gene; V was cut back by 4 bases and J by 13 bases. CDR3 protein: CASSLPLAGGPGQFF. The DNA for the CDR3 is TGTGCCAGCTCACTTCCACTAGCGGGAGGGCCAGGCCAGTTCTTC.

V and J are TRBV7-9 and TRBJ1-5; no definite D call. The CDR3 length is 15 residues. V gave up 1 base and J gave up 6 bases, with 13 bases separating them. Germline-derived CDR1 and CDR2 are SEHNR and FQNEAQ (reference sequence). CDR3 bases: TGTGCCAGCAGCTTAGATACCACCAGTGGTCAGCCCCAGCATTTT. The encoded protein is CASSLDTTSGQPQHF.

The chain joins TRBV9 to TRBJ2-1; TRBD2 aligns across 8 bases. V lost 4 bases to trimming and J lost 0 bases; unmatched junction nucleotides: 6. Germline lookup yields CDR1 SGDLS and CDR2 YYNGEE. The CDR3 is 16 residues long. CDR3: CASSLMGTSSYNEQFF. The CDR3 DNA sequence: TGTGCCAGCAGCCTCATGGGGACTAGCTCCTACAATGAGCAGTTCTTC.

This clonotype has ten or more counts. The chain combines TRBV7-2 with TRBJ1-2; 8 bases line up with TRBD1. CDR3 length equals 14 residues. Per the germline V gene, CDR1 is SGHTA and CDR2 is FQGNSA. The V segment lost 1 base and the J segment 2 bases; nucleotides outside the gene matches: 0. CDR3 residues: CASSLDRGNYGYTF. The CDR3 region has the DNA TGTGCCAGCAGCTTAGACAGGGGGAACTATGGCTACACCTTC.

This clonotype was observed a few times. This rearrangement joins TRBV6-1 to TRBJ2-5; 7 bases agree with TRBD1. Germline V CDR1 and CDR2: MNHNS, SASEGT. V was pared by 6 bases and J by 5 bases, with 12 bases of the junction left unmatched. This CDR3 is 15 amino acids long. CDR3 nucleotide sequence: TGTGCCAGCAGCTTCGGACAGGAGCAAGGGGAGACCCAGTACTTC. It codes for CASSFGQEQGETQYF.

The CDR3 coding sequence is TGTGCCAGCAGCCAAGAGCCTCTCGGTTCTACCTACAATGAGCAGTTCTTC. Translated, it gives CASSQEPLGSTYNEQFF. The chain uses TRBV4-2 and TRBJ2-1; D unclear. CDR3 length: 17 amino acids. With 0 bases removed from V and 2 bases from J, the gap between germline ends came to 14 bases. Germline values: CDR1 LGHNA, CDR2 YNFKEQ.

This rearrangement joins TRBV7-9 to TRBJ1-2; 7 bases align to TRBD1. Germline CDR1 reads SEHNR; CDR2 reads FQNEAQ (reference sequence). This CDR3 is 14 amino acids long. V shed 6 bases, J shed 4 bases, and the junction held 8 bases outside the gene matches. CDR3 protein: CASSSQGWFYGYTF. The CDR3 region has the DNA TGTGCCAGCAGTTCACAGGGGTGGTTCTATGGCTACACCTTC.

V gene TRBV20-1 combines with J gene TRBJ1-2; TRBD1 is a possible D gene (5 bases). The CDR3 length is 14 residues. Germline assignment: CDR1 DFQATT and CDR2 SNEGSKA (reference sequence). The ends were cut back, 1 base at V and 4 bases at J, with 13 bases in the middle. The chain's CDR3 is CSARGGEGTYGYTF. As DNA, the CDR3 is TGCAGTGCTAGAGGAGGTGAGGGGACCTATGGCTACACCTTC.

This clonotype was counted only a few times. The genes are TRBV28 and TRBJ2-4; the D call may be TRBD1 or TRBD2 (5 bases each). The J call is uncertain, as TRBJ2-7 better fits the DNA end. The CDR3 spans 14 residues. Germline V lookup: CDR1 MDHEN, CDR2 SYDVKM. The CDR3 sequence: CASSLGDQAYEQYF. Here the CDR3 DNA reads TGTGCCAGCAGTTTAGGGGACCAAGCCTACGAGCAGTACTTC.

This chain links TRBV20-1 with TRBJ1-1; TRBD1 agrees at 7 bases. The CDR3 runs 15 residues. Germline CDR1 reads DFQATT; CDR2 reads SNEGSKA (reference sequence). V was pared by 3 bases and J by 0 bases, with 7 bases of the junction left unmatched. CDR3 residues: CSARGTVTLNTEAFF. The CDR3 DNA sequence: TGCAGTGCTAGGGGGACAGTTACTTTGAACACTGAAGCTTTCTTT.

This chain joins TRBV4-1 and TRBJ2-7, with 11 bases lining up with TRBD2. The CDR3 is made up of 17 amino acids. The germline CDR1 and CDR2 sequences are MGHRA and YSYEKL. After removal of 3 bases from V and 7 bases from J, the junction contained 14 bases not matched to a gene. Here the CDR3 reads CASSQGTLAGGNNEQYF. As DNA, the CDR3 is TGCGCCAGCAGCCAGGGAACCCTAGCGGGAGGCAACAATGAGCAGTACTTC.

The J gene is TRBJ2-1, the V gene TRBV20-1, with D possibly being TRBD2 (5 bases). Germline assignment: CDR1 DFQATT and CDR2 SNEGSKA (reference sequence). V lost 1 base to trimming and J lost 10 bases, with 14 bases between them. The CDR3 is made up of 13 amino acids. CDR3 residues: CSARGTASYEQFF. The CDR3 DNA reads as TGCAGTGCTAGAGGGACTGCGTCCTACGAGCAGTTCTTC.

The chain combines TRBV25-1 with TRBJ2-5, with 9 bases lining up with TRBD1. The CDR3 consists of 13 residues. The junction had 7 bases not matched to a gene; V was cut back by 6 bases and J by 8 bases. Germline V lookup: CDR1 MGHDK, CDR2 SYGVNS. The CDR3 reads CASRGQGGGTQYF. The DNA of the CDR3 is TGTGCCAGCAGGGGACAGGGAGGCGGAACCCAGTACTTC. The whole variable domain, remainder taken from reference TRBV25-1 and TRBJ2-5, is EADIYQTPRYLVIGTGKKITLECSQTMGHDKMYWYQQDPGMELHLIHYSYGVNSTEKGDLSSESTVSRIRTEHFPLTLESARPSHTSQYLCASRGQGGGTQYFGPGTRLLVL.

This clonotype was seen more than once but under ten times. The CDR3 sequence is CASILSPGSIEGSYNEQFF. Here the CDR3 DNA reads TGTGCCAGCATCCTGTCCCCAGGGTCGATTGAGGGCTCCTACAATGAGCAGTTCTTC. The chain has TRBV7-2 and TRBJ2-1; D may be TRBD1 or TRBD2 (5 bases each). The germline V gene has CDR1 SGHTA and CDR2 FQGNSA. V lost 7 bases to trimming and J lost 0 bases, with 25 bases between them. There are 19 residues in the CDR3.

This clonotype was found a few times. The rearrangement links TRBV11-2 to TRBJ2-1, with TRBD2 matching 7 bases. The CDR3 covers 18 residues. V gave up 0 bases and J gave up 1 base; unmatched junction bases: 9. Looked up from germline, CDR1 is SGHAT and CDR2 is FQNNGV. CDR3 loop: CASSLEAGVYDSYNEQFF. CDR3 DNA: TGTGCCAGCAGCTTAGAGGCGGGGGTCTATGATTCCTACAATGAGCAGTTCTTC.

V and J are TRBV11-2 and TRBJ1-5; the D is unclear. Germline V gene sequence: CDR1 SGHAT, CDR2 FQNNGV. V was pared by 5 bases and J by 6 bases, with 11 bases between. This CDR3 spans 13 amino acids. CDR3 sequence (DNA): TGTGCCAGCAGCCCGGAGGGTAGTCAGCCCCAGCATTTT. This gives the protein CASSPEGSQPQHF.

CDR3 bases: TGTGCCAGCAGCGTAGAGCAGGACTCCTACGAGCAGTACTTC. Its protein product is CASSVEQDSYEQYF. This rearrangement joins TRBV9 to TRBJ2-4; D gene ambiguous. The end of the DNA aligns better with TRBJ2-7, so the J call may be wrong. This CDR3 region has 14 residues. Germline lookup yields CDR1 SGDLS and CDR2 YYNGEE.

The count of this clonotype is one. The chain links TRBV4-1 to TRBJ2-1, with 7 nucleotides matching TRBD2. TRBJ2-7 explains the end of the DNA better; the J call may be wrong. Germline V lookup: CDR1 MGHRA, CDR2 YSYEKL. The CDR3 runs to 16 residues. CDR3 region: CASSLDPSGSYNEQYF. In nucleotides, the CDR3 is TGCGCCAGCAGCCTTGACCCTAGCGGCTCCTACAATGAGCAGTACTTC.